This T cell receptor beta chain was captured in a study of cytomegalovirus exposure and HLA in healthy donors. Across the study: In a later analysis, it was reported that the roughly 130 validation repertoires had been produced on the same platform as the roughly 650 repertoires belonging to the first cohort.

The donors were members of the validation cohort comprising some 120 subjects, separate from the approximately 630-subject first cohort. Concerning this clone: What it recognizes is unknown.

From germline, CDR1 is ENHRY and CDR2 SYGVKD. The CDR3 contains 19 residues. Losses at the gene ends were 0 bases for V and 3 bases for J; bases not matched to a gene: 16. Repertoires were generated with immunoSEQ multiplex PCR, while TCRdb's copy carries only in-frame clones and drops some. Of approximately 280,000 clones in the sample, 65% to 90% are singletons; the top ten hold approximately 1%. The study's findings and limits: The study put 150 to 200 TCR beta chains on its list as cytomegalovirus-associated. In vitro testing confirmed a few CMV-associated chains as specific for CMV antigens.

Sequenced input: PBMCs. The chain uses TRBV10-3 and TRBJ1-2; 7 bases align to TRBD1. The sequence derives from a woman younger than 35 in good health and CMV-seronegative. The CDR3, as DNA: TGTGCCATCAGTGAGTCCTCTAGGCAGGGGGAAGTAATTCACTATGGCTACACCTTC. Amino acids: CAISESSRQGEVIHYGYTF.